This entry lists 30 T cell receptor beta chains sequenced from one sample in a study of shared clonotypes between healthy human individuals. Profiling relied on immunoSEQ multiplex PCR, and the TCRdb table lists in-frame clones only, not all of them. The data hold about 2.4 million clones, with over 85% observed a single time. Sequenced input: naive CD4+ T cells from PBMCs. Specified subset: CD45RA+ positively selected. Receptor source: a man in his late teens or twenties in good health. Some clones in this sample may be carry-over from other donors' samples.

CDR3 nucleotide sequence: TGTGCCAGCCAGAAGCTAGCTTCAGATACGCAGTATTTT. Its protein product is CASQKLASDTQYF. V and J are TRBV9 and TRBJ2-3; tentative D call: TRBD2 (5 bases). Trimming cost V 7 bases and J 4 bases, with 13 bases left between them. CDR3 length equals 13 residues. Germline V CDR1 and CDR2: SGDLS, YYNGEE.

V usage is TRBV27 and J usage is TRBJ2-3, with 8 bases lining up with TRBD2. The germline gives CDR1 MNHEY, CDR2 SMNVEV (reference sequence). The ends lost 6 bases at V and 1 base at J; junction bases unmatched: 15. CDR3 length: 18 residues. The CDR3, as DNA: TGTGCCAGCAGGCAACTCTTCCCGGTGACTAGCGGCACAGATACGCAGTATTTT. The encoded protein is CASRQLFPVTSGTDTQYF.

The CDR3 region is CASTPEANEQFF. CDR3 sequence (DNA): TGTGCCAGCACACCGGAGGCCAATGAGCAGTTCTTC. The chain couples TRBV2 to TRBJ2-1; tentatively, D is TRBD2 (5 bases). This CDR3 has 12 amino acids. V dropped 7 bases and J dropped 6 bases, with 10 bases sitting between them. Germline CDR1 and CDR2: SNHLY and FYNNEI.

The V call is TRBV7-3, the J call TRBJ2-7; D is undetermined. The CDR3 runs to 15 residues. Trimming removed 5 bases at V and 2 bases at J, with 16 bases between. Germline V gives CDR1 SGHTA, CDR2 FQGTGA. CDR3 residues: CASSLYLDPAYEQYF. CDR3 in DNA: TGTGCCAGCAGCCTCTACTTGGACCCAGCCTACGAGCAGTACTTC.

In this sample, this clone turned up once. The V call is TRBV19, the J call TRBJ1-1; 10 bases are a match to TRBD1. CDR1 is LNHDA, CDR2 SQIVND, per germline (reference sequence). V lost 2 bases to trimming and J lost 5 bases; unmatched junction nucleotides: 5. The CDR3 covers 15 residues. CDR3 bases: TGTGCCAGTAGTATATTCGGGACAGGGGAAACTGAAGCTTTCTTT. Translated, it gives CASSIFGTGETEAFF.

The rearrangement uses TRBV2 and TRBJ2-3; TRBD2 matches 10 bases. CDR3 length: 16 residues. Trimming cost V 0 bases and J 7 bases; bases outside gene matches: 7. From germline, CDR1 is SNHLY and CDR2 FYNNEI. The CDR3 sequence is CASSEARSSGRNTQYF. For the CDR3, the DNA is TGTGCCAGCAGTGAAGCGAGGTCTAGCGGGAGAAATACGCAGTATTTT.

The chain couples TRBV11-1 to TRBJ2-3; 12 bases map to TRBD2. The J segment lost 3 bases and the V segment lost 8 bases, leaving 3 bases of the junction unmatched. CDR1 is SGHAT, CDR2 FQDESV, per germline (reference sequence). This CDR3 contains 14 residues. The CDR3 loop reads CASGLAGTTDTQYF. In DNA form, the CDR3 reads TGTGCCAGCGGACTAGCGGGAACAACAGATACGCAGTATTTT.

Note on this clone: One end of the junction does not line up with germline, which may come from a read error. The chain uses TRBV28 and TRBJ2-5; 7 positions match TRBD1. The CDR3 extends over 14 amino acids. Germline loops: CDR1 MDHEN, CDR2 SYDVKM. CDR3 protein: CASSRQGWDPNRDF. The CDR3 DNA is TGTGCCAGCAGTCGACAGGGATGGGACCCTAATCGGGACTTC.

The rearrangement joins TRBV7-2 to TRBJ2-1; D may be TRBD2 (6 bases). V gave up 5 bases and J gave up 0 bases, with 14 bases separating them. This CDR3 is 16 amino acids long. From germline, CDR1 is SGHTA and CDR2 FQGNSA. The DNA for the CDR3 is TGTGCCAGCAGCCGAGCCCTAGCGTTCTCCTACAATGAGCAGTTCTTC. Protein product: CASSRALAFSYNEQFF.

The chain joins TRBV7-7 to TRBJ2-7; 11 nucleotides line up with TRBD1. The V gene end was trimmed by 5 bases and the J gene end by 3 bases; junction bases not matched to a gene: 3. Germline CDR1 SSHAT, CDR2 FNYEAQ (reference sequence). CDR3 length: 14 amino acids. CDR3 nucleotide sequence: TGTGCCAGCAGCGTCGGGACAGGGGGCTACGAGCAGTACTTC. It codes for CASSVGTGGYEQYF.

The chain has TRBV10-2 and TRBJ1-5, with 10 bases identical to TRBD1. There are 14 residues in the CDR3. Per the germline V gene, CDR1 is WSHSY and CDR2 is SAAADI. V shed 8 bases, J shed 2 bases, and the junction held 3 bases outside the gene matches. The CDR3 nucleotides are TGCGCCAGCGGGGGGACAGGGGGCAATCAGCCCCAGCATTTT. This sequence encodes CASGGTGGNQPQHF.

CDR3 coding DNA: TGTGCCAGCAGTCCTAGGACAGGCCGCTACGAGCAGTACTTC. This encodes CASSPRTGRYEQYF. This chain connects TRBV28 to TRBJ2-7, with 7 positions matching TRBD1. With 5 bases clipped from V and 3 bases from J, the junction kept 7 bases outside the gene matches. The CDR3 is made up of 14 amino acids. Germline values: CDR1 MDHEN, CDR2 SYDVKM.

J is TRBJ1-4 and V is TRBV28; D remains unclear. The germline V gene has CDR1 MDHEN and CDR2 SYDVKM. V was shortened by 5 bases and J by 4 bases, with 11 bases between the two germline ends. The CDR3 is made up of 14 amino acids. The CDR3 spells CASSQGFLNEKLFF. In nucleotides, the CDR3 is TGTGCCAGCAGTCAAGGGTTCCTTAATGAAAAACTGTTTTTT.

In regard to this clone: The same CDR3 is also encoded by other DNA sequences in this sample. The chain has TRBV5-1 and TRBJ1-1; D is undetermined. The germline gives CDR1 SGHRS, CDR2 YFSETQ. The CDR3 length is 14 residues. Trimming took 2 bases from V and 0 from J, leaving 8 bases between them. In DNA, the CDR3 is TGCGCCAGCAGCTTATACGGGCTGAACACTGAAGCTTTCTTT. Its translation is CASSLYGLNTEAFF.

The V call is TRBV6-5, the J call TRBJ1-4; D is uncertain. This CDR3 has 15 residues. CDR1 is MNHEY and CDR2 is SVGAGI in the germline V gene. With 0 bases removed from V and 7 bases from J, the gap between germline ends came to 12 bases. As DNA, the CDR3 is TGTGCCAGCAGTTACTCAGGGCCCCAGGCTGAAAAACTGTTTTTT. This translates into CASSYSGPQAEKLFF.

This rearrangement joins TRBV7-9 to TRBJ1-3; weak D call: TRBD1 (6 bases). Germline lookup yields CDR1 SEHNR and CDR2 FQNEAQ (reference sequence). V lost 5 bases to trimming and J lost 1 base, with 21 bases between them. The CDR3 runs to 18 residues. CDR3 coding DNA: TGTGCCAGCAGCCGAATGCGGACAGCTGATTATTCTGGAAACACCATATATTTT. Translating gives CASSRMRTADYSGNTIYF.

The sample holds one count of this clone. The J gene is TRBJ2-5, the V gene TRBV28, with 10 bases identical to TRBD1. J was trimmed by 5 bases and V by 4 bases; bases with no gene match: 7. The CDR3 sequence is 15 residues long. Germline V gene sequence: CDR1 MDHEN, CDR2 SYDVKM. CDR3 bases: TGTGCCAGCAGTTCGGGACAGGGGCGTTTGGAGACCCAGTACTTC. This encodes CASSSGQGRLETQYF.

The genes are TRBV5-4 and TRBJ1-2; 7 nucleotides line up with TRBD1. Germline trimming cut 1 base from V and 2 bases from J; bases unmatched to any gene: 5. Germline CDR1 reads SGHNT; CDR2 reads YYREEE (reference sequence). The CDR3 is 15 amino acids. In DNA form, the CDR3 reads TGTGCCAGCAGCTTGACCGCGACAGGGAACTATGGCTACACCTTC. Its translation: CASSLTATGNYGYTF. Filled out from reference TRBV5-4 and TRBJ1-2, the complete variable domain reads ETGVTQSPTHLIKTRGQQVTLRCSSQSGHNTVSWYQQALGQGPQFIFQYYREEENGRGNFPPRFSGLQFPNYSSELNVNALELDDSALYLCASSLTATGNYGYTFGSGTRLTVV.

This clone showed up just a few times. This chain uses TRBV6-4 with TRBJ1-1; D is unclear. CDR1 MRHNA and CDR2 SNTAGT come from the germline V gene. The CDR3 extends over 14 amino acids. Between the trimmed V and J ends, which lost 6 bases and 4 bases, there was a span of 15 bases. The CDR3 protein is CASSLWAGSTEAFF. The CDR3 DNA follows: TGTGCCAGCAGCCTATGGGCGGGATCCACTGAAGCTTTCTTT.

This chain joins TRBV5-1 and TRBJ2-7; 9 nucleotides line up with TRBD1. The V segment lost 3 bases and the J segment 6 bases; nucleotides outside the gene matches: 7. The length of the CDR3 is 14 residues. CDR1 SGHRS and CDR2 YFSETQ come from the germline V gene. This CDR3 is CASSWGTGLPEQYF. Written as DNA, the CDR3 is TGCGCCAGCAGCTGGGGGACAGGGTTGCCCGAGCAGTACTTC.

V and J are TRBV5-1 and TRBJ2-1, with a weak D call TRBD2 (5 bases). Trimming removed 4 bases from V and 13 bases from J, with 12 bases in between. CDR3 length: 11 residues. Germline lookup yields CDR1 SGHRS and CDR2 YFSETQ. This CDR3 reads CASSASGVQFF. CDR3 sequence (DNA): TGCGCCAGCAGCGCAAGCGGCGTCCAGTTCTTC.

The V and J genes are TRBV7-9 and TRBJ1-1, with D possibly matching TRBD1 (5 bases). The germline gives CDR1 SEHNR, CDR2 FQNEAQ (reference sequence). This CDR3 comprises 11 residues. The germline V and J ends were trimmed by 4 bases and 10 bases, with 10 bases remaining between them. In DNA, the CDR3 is TGTGCCAGCAGCTCAGGGCTTGGAGCTTTCTTT. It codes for CASSSGLGAFF.

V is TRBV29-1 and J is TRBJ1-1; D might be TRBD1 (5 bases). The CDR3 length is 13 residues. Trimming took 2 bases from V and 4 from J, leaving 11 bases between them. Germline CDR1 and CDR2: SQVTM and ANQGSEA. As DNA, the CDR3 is TGCAGCGTTGAAAGGGGTTCGGGCACTGAAGCTTTCTTT. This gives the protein CSVERGSGTEAFF.

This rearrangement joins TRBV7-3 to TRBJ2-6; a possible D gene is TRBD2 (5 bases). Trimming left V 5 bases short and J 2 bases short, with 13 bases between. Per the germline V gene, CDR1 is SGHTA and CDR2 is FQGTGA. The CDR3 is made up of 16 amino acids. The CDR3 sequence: CASSPGRGTGANVLTF. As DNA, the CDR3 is TGTGCCAGCAGCCCTGGCCGGGGAACTGGGGCCAACGTCCTGACTTTC. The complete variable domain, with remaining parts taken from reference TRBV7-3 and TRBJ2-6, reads GAGVSQTPSNKVTEKGKYVELRCDPISGHTALYWYRQSLGQGPEFLIYFQGTGAADDSGLPNDRFFAVRPEGSVSTLKIQRTERGDSAVYLCASSPGRGTGANVLTFGAGSRLTVL.

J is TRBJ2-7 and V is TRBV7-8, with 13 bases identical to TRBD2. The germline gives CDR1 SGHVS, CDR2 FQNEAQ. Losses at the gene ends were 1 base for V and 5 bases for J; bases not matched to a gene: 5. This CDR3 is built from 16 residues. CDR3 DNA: TGTGCCAGCAGCTTAGGACTAGCGGGAGGAATAAACGAGCAGTACTTC. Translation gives CASSLGLAGGINEQYF.

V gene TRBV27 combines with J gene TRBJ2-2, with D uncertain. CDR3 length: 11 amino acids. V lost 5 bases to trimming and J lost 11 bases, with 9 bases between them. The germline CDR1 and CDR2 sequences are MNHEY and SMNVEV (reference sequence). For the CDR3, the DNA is TGTGCCAGCAGTGGCAACATAGAGCTGTTTTTT. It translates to CASSGNIELFF.

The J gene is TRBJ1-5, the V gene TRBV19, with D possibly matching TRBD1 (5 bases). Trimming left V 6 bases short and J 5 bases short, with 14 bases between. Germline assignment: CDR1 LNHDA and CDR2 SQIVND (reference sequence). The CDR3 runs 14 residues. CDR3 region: CASSPHGGDQPQHF. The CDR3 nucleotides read TGTGCCAGTAGCCCTCATGGGGGGGATCAGCCCCAGCATTTT.

The CDR3 is CASNPSGRGGYNEQFF. CDR3 in DNA: TGTGCCAGCAATCCTAGCGGGAGGGGTGGCTACAATGAGCAGTTCTTC. The V and J genes are TRBV6-6 and TRBJ2-1; 12 bases match TRBD2. After removal of 7 bases from V and 3 bases from J, the junction contained 7 bases not matched to a gene. The CDR3 contains 16 residues. Germline lookup yields CDR1 MNHNY and CDR2 SVGAGI (reference sequence).

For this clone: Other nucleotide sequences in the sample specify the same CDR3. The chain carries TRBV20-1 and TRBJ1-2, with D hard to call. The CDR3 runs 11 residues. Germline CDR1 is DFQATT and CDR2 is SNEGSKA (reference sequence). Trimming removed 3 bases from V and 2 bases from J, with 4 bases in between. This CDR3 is CSARTNYGYTF. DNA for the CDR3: TGCAGTGCTAGGACAAACTATGGCTACACCTTC.

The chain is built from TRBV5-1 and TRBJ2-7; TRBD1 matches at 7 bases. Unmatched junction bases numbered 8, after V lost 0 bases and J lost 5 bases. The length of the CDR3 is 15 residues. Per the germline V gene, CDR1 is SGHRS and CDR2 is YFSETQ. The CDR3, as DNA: TGCGCCAGCAGCTTGGGACAGGGAAGTATCGACGAGCAGTACTTC. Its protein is CASSLGQGSIDEQYF.